This T cell receptor beta chain originates from a study of metastatic and nonmetastatic thyroid tumors. Study summary: A comparison of repertoires was made across blood and tumor or nodule tissue from malignant and benign thyroid patients. Study-wide findings and caveats: In both blood and tumor samples, TCR beta diversity was reported significantly higher for malignant than benign nodules.

All patients were treatment-naive before thyroid surgery. As regards this clone: Its antigen is unknown.

Trimming took 2 bases from V and 2 from J, leaving 13 bases between them. From germline, CDR1 is MNHEY and CDR2 SVGEGT. The CDR3 covers 16 residues. TCRdb reassembled clones from the PCR reads with MiXCR. Counted here are fewer than 20,000 clones, over 20% occurring once; the ten biggest clones make up 12%. This chain connects TRBV6-2 or TRBV6-3 to TRBJ2-1; D not resolved. Material: tumor tissue. The clonotype was recovered from a female donor with papillary thyroid cancer or a benign thyroid nodule (not recorded which). Some clones in this sample may be carry-over from other donors' samples. The CDR3 bases are TGTGCCAGCAGTTACATGGAATGGAGTACCTACAATGAGCAGTTCTTC. Protein: CASSYMEWSTYNEQFF.